This T cell receptor beta chain was sequenced in a study of cytomegalovirus exposure and HLA in healthy donors. The PCR ran on 60 Vbeta and 13 Jbeta primers. Libraries were prepared by immunoSEQ multiplex PCR; TCRdb keeps only in-frame clonotypes and omits some of them. This sample has more than 95,000 clones; around three quarters occur once, and the top ten carry around a tenth. The clonotype was recovered from a woman younger than 30 in good health and CMV-seropositive. Sequenced sample: PBMCs.

The CDR3 is CASSLANTGELFF. The CDR3 nucleotides are TGTGCCAGCAGCTTGGCTAACACCGGGGAGCTGTTTTTT. The chain combines TRBV5-6 with TRBJ2-2; D not resolved. The CDR3 covers 13 residues. Germline CDR1 SGHDT, CDR2 YYEEEE. V was trimmed by 0 bases and J by 2 bases, leaving 2 bases between them.